These 9 T cell receptor beta chains came from one sample sequenced in a study of a mutant IDH1 vaccine in newly diagnosed glioma. Using immunoSEQ multiplex PCR, the repertoire was profiled, and TCRdb retains in-frame clones only, with some absent. Of about 59,000 clones in the sample, 91% are singletons; the top ten hold 2.6%. Noted time point: baseline, week 1 (first vaccination visit). The treatment denotes: pre-vaccination baseline after standard-of-care therapy. The specimen comprised PBMCs, sampled from a glioma patient treated with radiotherapy, temozolomide or both. Every receptor here comes from a man aged 50-59 years with glioma.

This clone was observed once. V usage is TRBV4-3 and J usage is TRBJ1-1, with TRBD1 identical over 9 bases. V shed 0 bases and J 3 bases; nucleotides not matched to a gene: 5. There are 16 residues in the CDR3. Germline V CDR1 and CDR2: LGHNA, YSLEER. The CDR3 DNA reads as TGCGCCAGCAGCCAAGAACGACAGGGGGGCTACACTGAAGCTTTCTTT. The encoded protein is CASSQERQGGYTEAFF.

This clone was counted only a few times. The V call is TRBV15, the J call TRBJ1-5; 12 bases fit TRBD1. Germline-derived CDR1 and CDR2 are LNHNV and YYDKDF (reference sequence). The junction had 8 bases not matched to a gene; V was cut back by 4 bases and J by 1 base. The CDR3 consists of 18 residues. This chain's CDR3 is CATSKGQGAVTSNQPQHF. The DNA of the CDR3 is TGTGCCACCAGCAAGGGACAGGGGGCAGTTACGAGCAATCAGCCCCAGCATTTT.

This chain joins TRBV6-6 and TRBJ2-7; D may be TRBD2 (5 bases). Germline-derived CDR1 and CDR2 are MNHNY and SVGAGI (reference sequence). V gave up 10 bases and J gave up 3 bases, with 22 bases separating them. The CDR3 is 15 residues long. The DNA of the CDR3 is TGTGCCATCCAAGGCGGGTATCGTGTCGGCTACGAGCAGTACTTC. Translating it yields CAIQGGYRVGYEQYF.

The sample holds one count of this clone. V gene TRBV9 combines with J gene TRBJ1-1; unclear D gene. The CDR3 length is 15 residues. The V end was cut by 0 bases, the J end by 5 bases, with 14 bases between. Germline V gene sequence: CDR1 SGDLS, CDR2 YYNGEE. CDR3 nucleotide sequence: TGTGCCAGCAGCGTAGGAGGGTCTAAGGGTACTGAAGCTTTCTTT. This translates into CASSVGGSKGTEAFF.

This rearrangement joins TRBV18 to TRBJ1-5; D is uncertain. Germline CDR1 is KGHSH and CDR2 is LQKENI. The CDR3 loop spans 15 amino acids. V was pared by 1 base and J by 0 bases, with 7 bases between. This CDR3 is CASSPQSNSNQPQHF. The CDR3 DNA is TGTGCCAGCTCACCACAGTCGAATAGCAATCAGCCCCAGCATTTT.

V gene TRBV7-2 combines with J gene TRBJ2-4; D not certain. V lost 3 bases, J lost 1 base, and 1 base lay in between. Germline loops: CDR1 SGHTA, CDR2 FQGNSA. This CDR3 has 12 amino acids. The CDR3 coding sequence is TGTGCCAGCAGCTTGGCCAAAAACATTCAGTACTTC. Its protein is CASSLAKNIQYF.

The chain uses TRBV19 and TRBJ1-1; D call uncertain. The CDR3 runs to 13 residues. Germline CDR1 reads LNHDA; CDR2 reads SQIVND (reference sequence). V lost 3 bases to trimming and J lost 10 bases, with 15 bases between them. The CDR3 DNA sequence: TGTGCCAGTAGTATTAGAAGTGGTGGTGGAGCTTTCTTT. Its protein product is CASSIRSGGGAFF.

This clone was picked up one time. The V and J genes are TRBV15 and TRBJ2-5; D is unresolved. Per the germline V gene, CDR1 is LNHNV and CDR2 is YYDKDF (reference sequence). The CDR3 extends over 15 amino acids. The germline V and J ends were trimmed by 2 bases and 5 bases, with 15 bases remaining between them. CDR3 sequence reads: CATSRRIQQPETQYF. In DNA, the CDR3 is TGTGCCACCAGCAGACGGATACAACAGCCTGAGACCCAGTACTTC.

The chain has TRBV9 and TRBJ2-1, with D perhaps assigned TRBD1 or TRBD2 (6 bases each). The CDR3 contains 14 residues. V dropped 6 bases and J dropped 0 bases, with 10 bases sitting between them. Germline V gene data show CDR1 as SGDLS and CDR2 as YYNGEE. The CDR3 sequence: CASNGGGSYNEQFF. DNA for the CDR3: TGTGCCAGCAACGGAGGGGGCTCCTACAATGAGCAGTTCTTC. The variable domain in full, with the rest retrieved from reference TRBV9 and TRBJ2-1, is DSGVTQTPKHLITATGQRVTLRCSPRSGDLSVYWYQQSLDQGLQFLIQYYNGEERAKGNILERFSAQQFPDLHSELNLSSLELGDSALYFCASNGGGSYNEQFFGPGTRLTVL.